This T cell receptor beta chain was sequenced for a study of shared clonotypes between healthy human individuals (dated by TCRdb to about 2020). In the study overall: A couple of women and a few men aged 18 to 49 years were included in the cohort. The study deeply sequenced blood TCR repertoires of five healthy adults to estimate repertoire size and the extent of clonotype sharing between individuals. For each donor, CD4 naive and CD4 memory were each given three plates, CD8 naive was given two plates, and CD8 memory was given one plate. Leukapheresis yielded between about 0.94 and 9 billion PBMCs per donor. Libraries were prepared and TCR repertoires were sequenced by different laboratories using diverse techniques, in order to increase sequencing depth and limit assay-specific biases.

The CDR3 goes from the cysteine to the phenylalanine over 15 residues. Just the 45-base CDR3 DNA is kept, in frame starting at base 1. Per the germline V gene (reference sequence), SEHNR is the CDR1 and FQNEAQ is the CDR2. Ends trimmed: V by 5 bases, J by 5 bases; bases unmatched to a gene: 8. Using the deep immunoSEQ assay, TCR CDR3 regions were amplified from genomic DNA by multiplex PCR. For each cell subset, the extracted genomic DNA was distributed evenly across all wells of several immunoSEQ 96-well plates, and each plate served as one replicate. For sorted subsets, about 0.2 ug genomic DNA, equal to 30,000 or so T cell genomes, was loaded into each replicate PCR. Purified libraries were quantified with a Qubit 3.0 fluorometer, sized on a Bioanalyzer 2100, and re-quantified with the KAPA Library Quantification kit. Every immunoSEQ 96-well plate was sequenced on a dedicated single-read 150-cycle Illumina NextSeq 550 flow cell. On the authors' methods: Because the immunoSEQ output included only junctional sequences and no quality scores, the filtering could not be the same as the filtering used for full-length reads. To assign V/J genes and CDR3, sequences were annotated using PyIR, a Python wrapper for IgBLAST v1.9, with IMGT germline references. Reads with weak V/J assignments (E-value above 1e-6), missing CDR3, stop codons, out-of-frame junctions, or ambiguous translated residues were removed. V3J clonotypes were defined as sequences sharing the same inferred V gene, J gene, and CDR3 amino acid sequence. To compute the percentage overlap between repertoires, the number of shared unique clonotypes was divided by the size of the smaller repertoire. Repertoire richness was assessed with RTK rarefaction, the Chao1 estimator, and Recon v2.1 estimates of unobserved clonotypes. OLGA was used to compute generation probabilities for all TCRbeta clonotypes that the gDNA method yielded from several donors. TCRdb mirrors the immuneACCESS table, restricted to in-frame sequences. Some clones are absent from its copies; in checked studies, under half trace to an unresolved V gene, and the reason for the others is unknown. V and J calls and clone size are given by that table; D and trimming were obtained from the DNA. This sample comprises about 2.1 million clones, 80% to 95% of them detected only once. Jointly, the top ten make up about 1.7% of the sample.

With respect to this clone: Which antigen it targets is not known. Qualities for individual bases were not recorded, and no much larger clone is one base off.

CD8 naive samples consisted of CD45RO-negative cells that were positively selected for CCR7, yielding a CD45RA+CCR7+ population without TemRA cells. Donors were healthy HIV-negative adults with no recently reported acute infections or vaccinations. Only Caucasian adults living in Nashville, Tennessee, USA were represented among the donors. Blood was obtained by leukapheresis, after which PBMCs were separated by Ficoll-Histopaque density gradient centrifugation and cryopreserved in liquid nitrogen vapor phase. Purity and quantity of every magnetically sorted T cell population were checked by analytical flow cytometry. From each sorted fraction, genomic DNA was isolated and quantified by UV absorbance on a Nanodrop 2000c. What the authors observed across the whole study: Sampling was restricted to blood, and TCR repertoires in tissues likely differ from the TCR repertoires found in blood. The small number of donors limited the genetic and exposure-history diversity represented. Naive subsets generally had larger estimated clonotype richness than memory subsets did. When a handful of donors were compared, the shared fraction of clonotypes was about 5.2% for naive CD4, 3.5% for naive CD8, more than 2% for memory CD4, and roughly 0.43% for memory CD8. Higher generation probabilities were observed for clonotypes shared by all four sorted-subset donors than for non-shared clonotypes. Incomplete sequencing was indicated by rarefaction of sorted-subset datasets, despite the large sequencing depth. Based on pairwise subsampling, the degree of clonotype sharing among donors was expected to be affected by sequencing depth.

The clonotype originates from a man aged 18 to 35 in good health. Some clones in this sample may be carry-over from other donors' samples. The chain links TRBV7-9 with TRBJ2-5; 10 nucleotides in the junction match TRBD1. The material sequenced was naive CD8+ T cells from PBMCs. Explained via the paper, the cell subset or site label denotes: CD45RA+CCR7+. In nucleotides, the sequence is TGTGCCAGCAGCGCGCGACAGGGGGCGGTGGAGACCCAGTACTTC. Translated, it gives CASSARQGAVETQYF.